This T cell receptor (beta chain) stems from a study of cytomegalovirus exposure and HLA in healthy donors. PCR employed 60 Vbeta and 13 Jbeta primers. Produced via immunoSEQ multiplex PCR; TCRdb's table is partial and in-frame only. The repertoire holds more than 80,000 clones, with roughly 74% as singletons. Per the germline V gene, CDR1 is MNHEY and CDR2 is SVGAGI. The CDR3 is 14 residues long. The ends were cut back, 4 bases at V and 3 bases at J, with 10 bases in the middle. The V and J genes are TRBV6-5 and TRBJ1-3, with TRBD1 as a possible D gene (6 bases). Sequenced material: PBMCs. This clonotype originated in a woman aged 70 to 79 in good health and CMV-seropositive. The CDR3 loop is CASSSTGGGNTIYF. Here the CDR3 DNA reads TGTGCCAGCAGTTCGACAGGTGGTGGAAACACCATATATTTT.